This section outlines one TCR beta chain sequence together with its context. Antigen unknown. The data stem from a study of cytomegalovirus exposure and HLA in healthy donors. Turning to the study itself: Caucasian-associated ancestry cluster membership applied to under 85% of 398 genotyped donors. Study results and limitations: An apparent linkage of common viral pathogens to several of the most significant clusters emerged in a later analysis.

Germline lookup yields CDR1 LNHDA and CDR2 SQIVND (reference sequence). The CDR3 has 14 residues. V lost 4 bases, J lost 0 bases, and 1 base stayed unmatched. Both 60 Vbeta primers and 13 Jbeta primers went into the PCR. Source study methods: In a later analysis, some 11 million of 65 million to 80 million unique beta chains occurred in at least two donors. Profiled with immunoSEQ multiplex PCR; TCRdb holds only in-frame clones, not every one. V, J and clone size are taken as reported in that table, and D and trimming were inferred from the DNA itself. Here the sample spans 180,000 or so clones, over 75% being singletons. Healthy people donating bone marrow made up the donors.

The chain couples TRBV19 to TRBJ1-1; 8 nucleotides agree with TRBD1. The sequenced sample was PBMCs. The source of this sequence is a man aged 18 to 30 in good health and CMV-seropositive. DNA of the CDR3: TGTGCCAGTAGTAGGACAGGGTTGAACACTGAAGCTTTCTTT. Translating it yields CASSRTGLNTEAFF.